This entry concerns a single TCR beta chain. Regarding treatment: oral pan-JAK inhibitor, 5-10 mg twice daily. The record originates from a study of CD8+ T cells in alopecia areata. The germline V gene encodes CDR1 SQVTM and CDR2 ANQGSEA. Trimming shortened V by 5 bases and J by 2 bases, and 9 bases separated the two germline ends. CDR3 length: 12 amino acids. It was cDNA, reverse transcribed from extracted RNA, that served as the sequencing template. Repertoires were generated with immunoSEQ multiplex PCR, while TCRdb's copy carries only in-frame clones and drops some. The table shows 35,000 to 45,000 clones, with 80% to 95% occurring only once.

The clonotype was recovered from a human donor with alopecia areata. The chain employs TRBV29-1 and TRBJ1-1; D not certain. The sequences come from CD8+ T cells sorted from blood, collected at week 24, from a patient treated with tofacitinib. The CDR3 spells CSVLDSNTEAFF. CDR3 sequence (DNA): TGCAGCGTTCTAGATTCTAACACTGAAGCTTTCTTT.